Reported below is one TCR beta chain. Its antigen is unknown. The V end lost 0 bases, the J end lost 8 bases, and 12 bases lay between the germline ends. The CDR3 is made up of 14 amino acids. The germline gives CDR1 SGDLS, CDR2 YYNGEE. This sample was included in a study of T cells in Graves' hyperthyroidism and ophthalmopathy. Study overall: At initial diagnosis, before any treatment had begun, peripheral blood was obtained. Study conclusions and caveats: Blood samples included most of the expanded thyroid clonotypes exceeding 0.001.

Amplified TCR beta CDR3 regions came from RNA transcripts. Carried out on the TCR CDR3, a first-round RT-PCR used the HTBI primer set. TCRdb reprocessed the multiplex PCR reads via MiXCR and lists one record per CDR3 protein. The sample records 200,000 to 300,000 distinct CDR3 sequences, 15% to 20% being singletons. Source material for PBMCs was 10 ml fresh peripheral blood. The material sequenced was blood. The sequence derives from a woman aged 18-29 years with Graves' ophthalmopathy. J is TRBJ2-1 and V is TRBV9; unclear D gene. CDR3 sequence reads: CASSVVDVVDEQFF. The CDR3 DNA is TGTGCCAGCAGCGTAGTCGATGTGGTGGATGAGCAGTTCTTC.